This TCR beta chain was sequenced during a study of graft-versus-host responses after intestinal transplantation. Only in-frame clones appear in the TCRdb table, and some are missing; sequencing was by immunoSEQ multiplex PCR. The sample yields about 71,000 clones, about 90% seen once. Comments on this clone: Its antigen is as yet unknown.

Study-wide points: Some patients had graft-donor T cell macrochimerism, and their allografts showed high graft-versus-host to host-versus-graft clonal ratios. There were GvH clones found in recipient marrow, and some of them appeared first in ileum or blood.

CDR1 is SGHKS and CDR2 is YYEKEE in the germline V gene (reference sequence). The V gene lost 0 bases and the J gene lost 0 bases, with 4 bases spanning the gap. This CDR3 is built from 13 residues. The receptor was derived from a human donor who received an intestinal transplant. V gene TRBV5-5 combines with J gene TRBJ2-7; no clear D gene. The source material was unstimulated CD8+ T cells sorted from spleen or lymph node cells, sampled before intestinal transplant. Here the CDR3 DNA reads TGTGCCAGCAGCTTGGTCAGCTCCTACGAGCAGTACTTC. Translating it yields CASSLVSSYEQYF.